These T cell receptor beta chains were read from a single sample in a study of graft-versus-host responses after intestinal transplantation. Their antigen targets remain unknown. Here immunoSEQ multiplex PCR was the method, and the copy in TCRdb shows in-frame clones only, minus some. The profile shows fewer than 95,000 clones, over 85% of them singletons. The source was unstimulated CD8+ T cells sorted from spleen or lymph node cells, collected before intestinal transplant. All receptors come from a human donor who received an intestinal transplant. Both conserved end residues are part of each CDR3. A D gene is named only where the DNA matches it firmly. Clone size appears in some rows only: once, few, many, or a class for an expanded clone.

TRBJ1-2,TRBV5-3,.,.,TGTGCCAGAAGCACCGAGGACCAACGGGGTGGGAGGTATGGCTACACCTTC,CARSTEDQRGGRYGYTF
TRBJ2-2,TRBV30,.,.,TGTGCCTGGAGTACAGGGAATAACGGGGAGCTGTTTTTT,CAWSTGNNGELFF
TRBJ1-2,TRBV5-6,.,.,TGTGCCAGCAGCTTGTCGTATCAGTACTATGGCTACACCTTC,CASSLSYQYYGYTF
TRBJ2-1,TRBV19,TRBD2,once,TGTGCCAGTAGTATAGATGTAGCGGGAGCGCTCAATGAGCAGTTCTTC,CASSIDVAGALNEQFF
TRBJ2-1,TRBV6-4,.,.,TGTGCCAGCAGTGAGGGTGGAGGAAAGGTGGGAAATGAGCAGTTCTTC,CASSEGGGKVGNEQFF
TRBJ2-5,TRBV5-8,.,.,TGTGCCAGCAGCTTGGCTATAACCGACATACCCGAAGAGACCCAGTACTTC,CASSLAITDIPEETQYF
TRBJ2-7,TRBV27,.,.,TGTGCCAGCAGTTTCGGAACAAACTACGAGCAGTACTTC,CASSFGTNYEQYF
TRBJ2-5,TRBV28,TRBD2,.,TGTGCCAGCAGTCCCCAGCCAGGTAGCGGGAGGGAGACCCAGTACTTC,CASSPQPGSGRETQYF
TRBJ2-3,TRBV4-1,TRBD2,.,TGCGCCAGCAGCCCGTTAGGCGTTACTAGCGGGCCTAGCACAGATACGCAGTATTTT,CASSPLGVTSGPSTDTQYF
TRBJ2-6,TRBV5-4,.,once,TGTGCCAGCAACTGGGGCGGCGAGAACTCTGGGGCCAACGTCCTGACTTTC,CASNWGGENSGANVLTF
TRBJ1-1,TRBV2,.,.,TGTGCCACCGGGGTCTGGGCGGCGAACACTGAAGCTTTCTTT,CATGVWAANTEAFF
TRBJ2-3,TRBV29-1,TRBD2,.,TGCAGCGTTCCAAATACAGAGCCGGGACTAACTAGCACAGATACGCAGTATTTT,CSVPNTEPGLTSTDTQYF
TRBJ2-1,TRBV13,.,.,TGTGCCAGCAGCTTAGCTGAGGGTCGGTCCTACAATGAGCAGTTCTTC,CASSLAEGRSYNEQFF
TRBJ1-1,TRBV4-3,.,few,TGCGCCAGCAGCCTTGAGTCCAGGCCGAACACTGAAGCTTTCTTT,CASSLESRPNTEAFF
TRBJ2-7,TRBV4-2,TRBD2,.,TGTGCCAGCAGCCAGGCCGGACTAGCGGGGAACTACGAGCAGTACTTC,CASSQAGLAGNYEQYF
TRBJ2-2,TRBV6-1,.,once,TGTGCCAGCAGTGATGAGGCCGGGGAGCTGTTTTTT,CASSDEAGELFF
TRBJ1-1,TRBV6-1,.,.,TGTGCCAGCAGTGAATGGGGGGGGGAAGCTTTCTTT,CASSEWGGEAFF
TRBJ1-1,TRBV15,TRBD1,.,TGTGCCACCAGCAGCCCCCTAGGGGGACAGACTGAAGCTTTCTTT,CATSSPLGGQTEAFF
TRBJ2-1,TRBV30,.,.,TGTGCCTGGAGTGTAGTCCACGGCGGGCAAGCGAACAATGAGCAGTTCTTC,CAWSVVHGGQANNEQFF
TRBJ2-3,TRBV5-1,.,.,TGCGCCAGCAGCTTGACGACTAGCACAGATACGCAGTATTTT,CASSLTTSTDTQYF
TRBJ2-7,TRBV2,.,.,TGTGCCAGCATTCGGAGACTAGAAACCTACGAGCAGTACTTC,CASIRRLETYEQYF
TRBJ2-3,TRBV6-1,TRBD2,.,TGTGCCAGCAGTGAAGCGATCCGGACTAGCGGGACCTCCGCAGATACGCAGTATTTT,CASSEAIRTSGTSADTQYF
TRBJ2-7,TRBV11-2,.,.,TGTGCCAGCAGCTTAGATTTAGGGGCCTACGAGCAGTACTTC,CASSLDLGAYEQYF
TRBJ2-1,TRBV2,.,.,TGTGCCAGCAGGGTCTACTTTACGATGAACGAGGACAATGAGCAGTTCTTC,CASRVYFTMNEDNEQFF
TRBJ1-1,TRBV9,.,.,TGTGCCAGCAGCGATGGGGGGACTGAAGCTTTCTTT,CASSDGGTEAFF
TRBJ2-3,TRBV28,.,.,TGTGCCAGCAGTGCGTTCCGGGGCACAGATACGCAGTATTTT,CASSAFRGTDTQYF
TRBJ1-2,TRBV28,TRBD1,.,TGTGCCAGCAGTCCCCCGGGACAGAACTCCTTTTTTAACTATGGCTACACCTTC,CASSPPGQNSFFNYGYTF
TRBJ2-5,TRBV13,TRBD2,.,TGTGCCAGCACCCAGACTAGCGGACTGGAGACCCAGTACTTC,CASTQTSGLETQYF
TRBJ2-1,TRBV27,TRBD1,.,TGTGCCAGCAGTTACGGGACAGGGGAAGGAGGCGAGCAGTTCTTC,CASSYGTGEGGEQFF
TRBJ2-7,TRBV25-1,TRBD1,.,TGTGCCAGCAGTTTGGACAGGTTTCCCTACGAGCAGTACTTC,CASSLDRFPYEQYF
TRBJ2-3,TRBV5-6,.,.,TGTGCCAGCAGCTTGGTACCCAGTATGGATACGCAGTATTTT,CASSLVPSMDTQYF
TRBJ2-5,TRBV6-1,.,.,TGTGCCAGCAGTGAACCTAACCAAGAGACCCAGTACTTC,CASSEPNQETQYF
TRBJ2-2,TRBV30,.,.,TGTGCCTGGAGCCTTATTATGGGGGAGCTGTTTTTT,CAWSLIMGELFF
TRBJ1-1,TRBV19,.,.,TGTGCCAGTAGTATGACAAGTAGTACTGAAGCTTTCTTT,CASSMTSSTEAFF
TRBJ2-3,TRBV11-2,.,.,TGTGCCAGCAGCTTAGAGGCGGGTTTGGTGGATACGCAGTATTTT,CASSLEAGLVDTQYF
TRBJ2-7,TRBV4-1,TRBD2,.,TGCGCCAGCAGCCAAGAGTCGACTAGCGGGTGGTACGAGCAGTACTTC,CASSQESTSGWYEQYF
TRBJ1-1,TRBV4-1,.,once,TGCGCCAGCAGCCCCTGGGGGGGTGGGGGTTTAAACACTGAAGCTTTCTTT,CASSPWGGGGLNTEAFF
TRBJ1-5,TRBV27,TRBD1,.,TGTGCCAGCAGTTTAGGCACAGGGGAATATCAGCCCCAGCATTTT,CASSLGTGEYQPQHF
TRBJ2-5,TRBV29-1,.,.,TGCAGCGTTTCCCGACGTGCTAGAATCCAAGAGACCCAGTACTTC,CSVSRRARIQETQYF
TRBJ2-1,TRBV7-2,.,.,TGTGCCAGCAGCTACCAGGGGAGCTCCTACAATGAGCAGTTCTTC,CASSYQGSSYNEQFF
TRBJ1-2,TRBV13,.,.,TGTGCCAGCAGGCGGGGCAACGGGGATGGCTACACCTTC,CASRRGNGDGYTF
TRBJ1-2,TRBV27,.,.,TGTGCCAGCAGTTTAGCGGGATCCTATGGCTACACCTTC,CASSLAGSYGYTF
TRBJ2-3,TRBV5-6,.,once,TGTGCCAGCATGTCAGGGGAAACAGATACGCAGTATTTT,CASMSGETDTQYF
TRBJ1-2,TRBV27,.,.,TGTGCCAGCAGTTTGGGGCAGGGGTATGGCTACACCTTC,CASSLGQGYGYTF
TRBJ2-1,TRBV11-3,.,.,TGTGCCAGCAGCTTACTAGCTGCATATGAGCAGTTCTTC,CASSLLAAYEQFF